The 13 T cell receptor beta chains given below trace back to one sample, sequenced in a study of cytomegalovirus exposure and HLA in healthy donors. Sequencing used immunoSEQ multiplex PCR; TCRdb keeps in-frame clones, though not all of them. This sample has about 74,000 clones, with 94% found just once. Input material: PBMCs. These receptors all come from a young woman in good health and CMV-seropositive.

The rearrangement links TRBV5-4 to TRBJ2-3, with TRBD2 identical over 10 bases. Per germline, CDR1 SGHNT and CDR2 YYREEE (reference sequence). CDR3 length equals 15 residues. With 2 bases clipped from V and 4 bases from J, the junction kept 4 bases outside the gene matches. DNA of the CDR3: TGTGCCAGCAGCTTAGGAGCGGGGGGGCCAGATACGCAGTATTTT. Its translation: CASSLGAGGPDTQYF.

The V gene is TRBV27, the J gene TRBJ2-1, with TRBD2 matching 10 bases. The trim removed 6 bases at V and 8 bases at J, leaving 7 bases unmatched. The germline V gene encodes CDR1 MNHEY and CDR2 SMNVEV (reference sequence). CDR3 length: 14 amino acids. CDR3 sequence reads: CASSGLADFDEQFF. Here the CDR3 DNA reads TGTGCCAGCAGCGGACTAGCGGACTTCGATGAGCAGTTCTTC.

The rearrangement links TRBV9 to TRBJ2-1; D might be TRBD2 (6 bases). The V end lost 4 bases, the J end lost 7 bases, and 21 bases lay between the germline ends. Germline V CDR1 and CDR2: SGDLS, YYNGEE. CDR3 size: 16 residues. CDR3 sequence: CASSLSRDSRGNEQFF. CDR3 in DNA: TGTGCCAGCAGCCTCAGCCGGGACTCCAGAGGAAATGAGCAGTTCTTC.

The chain employs TRBV15 and TRBJ2-3, with TRBD2 matching over 12 bases. The length of the CDR3 is 17 residues. CDR1 is LNHNV, CDR2 YYDKDF, per germline (reference sequence). The junction had 11 bases not matched to a gene; V was cut back by 5 bases and J by 5 bases. CDR3 sequence reads: CATSSSLAGGPRDTQYF. The CDR3 DNA reads as TGTGCCACCAGCTCCTCACTAGCGGGAGGCCCCCGAGATACGCAGTATTTT.

The J gene is TRBJ1-4, the V gene TRBV4-1, with a tentative D call TRBD1 (5 bases). CDR1 is MGHRA, CDR2 YSYEKL, per germline. CDR3 size: 13 residues. The germline V and J ends were trimmed by 4 bases and 7 bases, with 10 bases remaining between them. CDR3 sequence reads: CASSLGVSEKLFF. DNA for the CDR3: TGCGCCAGCAGCCTAGGGGTTAGTGAAAAACTGTTTTTT.

The rearrangement uses TRBV11-3 and TRBJ2-3, with 7 positions matching TRBD2. Losses at the gene ends were 1 base for V and 2 bases for J; bases not matched to a gene: 3. Germline CDR1 SGHNT, CDR2 YENEEA. This CDR3 region has 15 residues. CDR3 amino acids: CASSLGGGNTDTQYF. The CDR3 DNA follows: TGTGCCAGCAGCTTAGGGGGGGGGAACACAGATACGCAGTATTTT.

V and J are TRBV19 and TRBJ2-7, with TRBD1 matching 9 bases. V shed 5 bases and J 6 bases; nucleotides not matched to a gene: 8. The CDR3 consists of 14 residues. Germline V lookup: CDR1 LNHDA, CDR2 SQIVND (reference sequence). CDR3 nucleotide sequence: TGTGCCAGTAGTCGGGGGACAGGGTTAAGCGAGCAGTACTTC. Translated, it gives CASSRGTGLSEQYF. The full variable domain, its missing parts supplied by reference TRBV19 and TRBJ2-7, is DGGITQSPKYLFRKEGQNVTLSCEQNLNHDAMYWYRQDPGQGLRLIYYSQIVNDFQKGDIAEGYSVSREKKESFPLTVTSAQKNPTAFYLCASSRGTGLSEQYFGPGTRLTVT.

This chain uses TRBV5-6 with TRBJ2-5, with 9 bases identical to TRBD2. The end of the DNA aligns better with TRBJ2-7, so the J call may be wrong. Germline-derived CDR1 and CDR2 are SGHDT and YYEEEE. The CDR3 spans 16 residues. DNA for the CDR3: TGTGCCAGCAGCTTGGTTGCCGGGACTAGCAGGTACGAGCAGTACTTC. Translation: CASSLVAGTSRYEQYF.

This clone was picked up a small number of times. The chain has TRBV6-6 and TRBJ2-2; TRBD1 agrees at 9 bases. This CDR3 comprises 15 residues. V dropped 6 bases and J dropped 6; count of bases not matched to a gene: 8. The germline V gene encodes CDR1 MNHNY and CDR2 SVGAGI (reference sequence). The CDR3 DNA reads as TGTGCCAGCAGCCCGGGACAGGGAATCCCCGGGGAGCTGTTTTTT. It codes for CASSPGQGIPGELFF.

The chain uses TRBV6-1 and TRBJ1-2; D gene ambiguous. The CDR3 has 13 residues. The V gene lost 5 bases and the J gene lost 0 bases, with 7 bases spanning the gap. The V gene's germline CDR1 is MNHNS and CDR2 SASEGT. The CDR3 DNA reads TGTGCCAGCAGTCAGACAACTAACTATGGCTACACCTTC. This gives the protein CASSQTTNYGYTF.

This clone has more than one count but fewer than ten. The gene calls are TRBV7-2 and TRBJ2-7, with D maybe TRBD1 (6 bases). Germline values: CDR1 SGHTA, CDR2 FQGNSA. The CDR3 covers 14 residues. V was trimmed by 4 bases and J by 2 bases, leaving 12 bases between them. The DNA for the CDR3 is TGTGCCAGCAGCTGGGGACAATCAACCTACGAGCAGTACTTC. It encodes CASSWGQSTYEQYF.

The J gene is TRBJ1-2, the V gene TRBV6-5; no definite D call. V lost 2 bases and J 6 bases, leaving 10 bases between the germline ends. In germline, CDR1 is MNHEY, CDR2 SVGAGI. This CDR3 comprises 13 residues. The DNA for the CDR3 is TGTGCCAGCAGTTACGAAGGGAGGGATGGCTACACCTTC. Its translation: CASSYEGRDGYTF.

The rearrangement joins TRBV29-1 to TRBJ2-5; a weak D match, TRBD2 (7 bases). The CDR3 length is 14 residues. Per the germline V gene, CDR1 is SQVTM and CDR2 is ANQGSEA. Trimming left V 4 bases short and J 1 base short, with 13 bases between. The CDR3 bases are TGCAGCGTTGTCCGGGGGGCGGTCCAAGAGACCCAGTACTTC. The encoded protein is CSVVRGAVQETQYF. The full variable domain, rest sourced from reference TRBV29-1 and TRBJ2-5, is SAVISQKPSRDICQRGTSLTIQCQVDSQVTMMFWYRQQPGQSLTLIATANQGSEATYESGFVIDKFPISRPNLTFSTLTVSNMSPEDSSIYLCSVVRGAVQETQYFGPGTRLLVL.